This TCR beta chain was identified in a study of cytomegalovirus exposure and HLA in healthy donors. On this clone itself: Its antigen is as yet unknown.

The PCR made use of 60 Vbeta and 13 Jbeta primers. Method: immunoSEQ multiplex PCR; TCRdb's copy keeps in-frame clones and lacks some. This table holds tens of thousands of clones, approximately 64% found once. Looked up from germline, CDR1 is SGHVS and CDR2 is FNYEAQ. V lost 2 bases to trimming and J lost 2 bases, with 9 bases between them. The CDR3 is made up of 15 amino acids. Notes on the study in general: The classifier was said to identify cytomegalovirus status with high specificity and sensitivity. Some highly shared sequence variants likely arose as a pipeline artifact.

Sequencing used PBMCs. This chain connects TRBV7-6 to TRBJ1-4; D is unclear. The receptor comes from a woman in her forties or fifties in good health and CMV-seropositive. The CDR3 loop reads CASSLQPGTNEKLFF. The DNA of the CDR3 is TGTGCCAGCAGCTTACAGCCCGGGACTAATGAAAAACTGTTTTTT.